What follows are 8 T cell receptor beta chains derived from one specimen sequenced in a study of technical replicates of blood from a few donors. The assay was immunoSEQ multiplex PCR, and TCRdb's table has in-frame clones only and misses some. The repertoire holds approximately 89,000 clones, with just under 95% as singletons. Specimen: T cells isolated from PBMCs. These receptors were collected from a human donor in good health.

The chain links TRBV5-6 to TRBJ2-5; 7 nucleotides line up with TRBD1. Per germline, CDR1 SGHDT and CDR2 YYEEEE. CDR3 length equals 14 residues. The ends lost 4 bases at V and 5 bases at J; junction bases unmatched: 8. The CDR3 nucleotides are TGTGCCAGCAGCATGCACCCGGGACAGGAGACCCAGTACTTC. Translated, it gives CASSMHPGQETQYF.

The gene calls are TRBV5-1 and TRBJ2-3; 7 bases fit TRBD2. The V gene's germline CDR1 is SGHRS and CDR2 YFSETQ. With V trimmed by 6 bases and J by 4 bases, 14 bases remained unmatched. The CDR3 has 16 amino acids. In DNA, the CDR3 is TGCGCCAGCATGCATACCAGCGGGGCTGGAGCAGATACGCAGTATTTT. Its protein is CASMHTSGAGADTQYF. Combining the CDR3 with reference TRBV5-1 and TRBJ2-3 gives the whole variable domain KAGVTQTPRYLIKTRGQQVTLSCSPISGHRSVSWYQQTPGQGLQFLFEYFSETQRNKGNFPGRFSGRQFSNSRSEMNVSTLELGDSALYLCASMHTSGAGADTQYFGPGTRLTVL.

The chain joins TRBV9 to TRBJ2-1, with TRBD2 matching 16 bases. V shed 2 bases, J shed 6 bases, and the junction held 8 bases outside the gene matches. The CDR3 has 18 residues. From germline, CDR1 is SGDLS and CDR2 YYNGEE. For the CDR3, the DNA is TGTGCCAGCAGCGTCCGGGGACTAGCGGGGGGGCCCGGCAATGAGCAGTTCTTC. This encodes CASSVRGLAGGPGNEQFF.

The V gene is TRBV28, the J gene TRBJ2-1, with D possibly matching TRBD2 (7 bases). Trimming pared 6 bases from V and 8 bases from J, leaving 14 bases between. This CDR3 region has 13 residues. CDR1 and CDR2 (germline): MDHEN, SYDVKM. For the CDR3, the DNA is TGTGCCAGCAGGGAGGGGGGGGAGGATGAGCAGTTCTTC. This translates into CASREGGEDEQFF.

J is TRBJ2-4 and V is TRBV9; TRBD2 agrees at 9 bases. Per the germline V gene, CDR1 is SGDLS and CDR2 is YYNGEE. V lost 0 bases, J lost 9 bases, and 7 bases stayed unmatched. The length of the CDR3 is 15 residues. The CDR3 nucleotides read TGTGCCAGCAGCGTAGAGCCTAGCGGGGTTGCCATTCAGTACTTC. It specifies CASSVEPSGVAIQYF. Full variable domain (remainder filled in from reference TRBV9 and TRBJ2-4): DSGVTQTPKHLITATGQRVTLRCSPRSGDLSVYWYQQSLDQGLQFLIQYYNGEERAKGNILERFSAQQFPDLHSELNLSSLELGDSALYFCASSVEPSGVAIQYFGAGTRLSVL.

V gene TRBV27 combines with J gene TRBJ2-7; 10 nucleotides match TRBD1. The CDR3 loop spans 14 amino acids. The germline CDR1 and CDR2 sequences are MNHEY and SMNVEV (reference sequence). The V gene end was trimmed by 4 bases and the J gene end by 3 bases; junction bases not matched to a gene: 3. The CDR3 DNA sequence: TGTGCCAGCAGTTCGGGACAGGGGCGCTACGAGCAGTACTTC. Encoded protein: CASSSGQGRYEQYF.

This clone was found once. The chain has TRBV7-8 and TRBJ1-4; 7 nucleotides match TRBD1. J gave up 7 bases and V 5 bases, and 13 bases lay outside the gene matches. The CDR3 totals 16 residues. The germline V gene encodes CDR1 SGHVS and CDR2 FQNEAQ. Here the CDR3 reads CASSLGSRGRSEKLFF. In DNA form, the CDR3 reads TGTGCCAGCAGCCTAGGGAGCAGGGGGAGGTCTGAAAAACTGTTTTTT.

The chain employs TRBV11-2 and TRBJ2-1; D is perhaps TRBD2 (6 bases). This CDR3 has 18 residues. The germline V gene has CDR1 SGHAT and CDR2 FQNNGV. The V gene lost 3 bases and the J gene lost 0 bases, with 18 bases spanning the gap. CDR3 bases: TGTGCCAGCAGCTTGGGGAGGAAAACTACGAGCTCCTACAATGAGCAGTTCTTC. Translated: CASSLGRKTTSSYNEQFF.